Here is one T cell receptor beta chain with its context. Its matching antigen is unknown. This CDR3 is 12 amino acids long. Germline lookup yields CDR1 LNHDA and CDR2 SQIVND (reference sequence). With 1 base removed from V and 12 bases from J, the gap between germline ends came to 12 bases. This sample is part of a study of T cell responses to AZD1222 COVID-19 vaccine. Generated by immunoSEQ multiplex PCR, the TCRdb table keeps only in-frame clones and is missing some. The data contain roughly 140,000 clones, approximately 90% of them seen just once; the ten biggest clones take up roughly 3.1%. Notes on the study in general: Among vaccine-associated CD4 TCRs, coverage spanned spike, with dominance at 160-218 and 743-854. Unmutated regions of variants are reportedly targeted by nearly half of spike-specific TCRs.

The V and J genes are TRBV19 and TRBJ1-2; TRBD1 is a possible D gene (5 bases). The source is an adult in good health. The starting material was peripheral blood, obtained on day 0 of AZD1222 vaccination. CDR3 region: CASSIVRGVHTF. In DNA, the CDR3 is TGTGCCAGTAGTATAGTAAGAGGGGTGCACACCTTC.